Listed below are T cell receptor beta chains from one sample, sequenced in a study of CD8+ T cells in alopecia areata. Libraries were prepared by immunoSEQ multiplex PCR; TCRdb keeps only in-frame clonotypes and omits some of them. The table includes 200,000 or so clones, roughly 40% detected once. The specimen comprised CD4+ T cells sorted from blood, sampled around week 37, from a patient treated with tofacitinib. These receptors were collected from a human donor with alopecia areata. CDR3s include the opening cysteine and the closing phenylalanine or tryptophan. Each record gives: CDR3 DNA, CDR3 protein, J gene, D gene, V gene, clone size. The D gene is left open where the match is weak. Expanded clones are given a class, and other clones once, few, many or no size at all.

TGTGCCACTCGGACTAGCGGCACAGATACGCAGTATTTT CATRTSGTDTQYF TRBJ2-3 TRBD2 TRBV19 few
TGTGCCAGCAGTCAAACAGATACGCAGTATTTT CASSQTDTQYF TRBJ2-3 - TRBV6-5 -
TGCAGCGTCCAACGGACTAGCGGGAGGTTTCGGACCGGGGAGCTGTTTTTT CSVQRTSGRFRTGELFF TRBJ2-2 TRBD2 TRBV29-1 few
TGCGCCAGCAGCCAAGAGAGGGGTGCTAGCGGGAGATTCCAAGGGCAGTTCTTC CASSQERGASGRFQGQFF TRBJ2-1 TRBD2 TRBV4-1 few
TGTGCCAGCAGCAATACCGGGACAGGGTTCAACTTC CASSNTGTGFNF TRBJ2-4 TRBD1 TRBV7-9 once
TGTGCCAGCAGCGCCCCGGGACAAGACAAAAACATTCAGTACTTC CASSAPGQDKNIQYF TRBJ2-4 - TRBV7-8 -
TGCAGTGCTAGAAGCAGGGGGACCCAGTACTTC CSARSRGTQYF TRBJ2-5 - TRBV20-1 -
TGCGCCAGCAGCTTGAGGACAGCCGGGGAGACCCAGTACTTC CASSLRTAGETQYF TRBJ2-5 - TRBV5-1 few
TGTGCCAGCAGCTTGGGTTCCTCCGGGGCCTATGGCTACACCTTC CASSLGSSGAYGYTF TRBJ1-2 - TRBV5-4 -
TGTGCCAGCAGTTCCACCACGGGGGGCTACACCTTC CASSSTTGGYTF TRBJ1-2 - TRBV27 few
TGTGCCAGCAGTGACAACTTTGGTGGCAATCAGCCCCAGCATTTT CASSDNFGGNQPQHF TRBJ1-5 - TRBV25-1 once
TGCAGCTTACGCACAGGGGGCGGCACAGATACGCAGTATTTT CSLRTGGGTDTQYF TRBJ2-3 TRBD1 TRBV29-1 -
TGTGCCAGCAGCCCGACAGGGAGTAACACCGGGGAGCTGTTTTTT CASSPTGSNTGELFF TRBJ2-2 TRBD1 TRBV14 few
TGTGCCAGCAGGGCAGACGGCACCGGGGAGCTGTTTTTT CASRADGTGELFF TRBJ2-2 - TRBV28 -
TGTGCCAGCAGTGAGGTCGGACAGGGACGGCTGCAGTACTTC CASSEVGQGRLQYF TRBJ2-7 TRBD1 TRBV2 -
TGTGCCAGCAGTCAGAGGAGGGGACAGGTGGATTTACTGTACTTC CASSQRRGQVDLLYF TRBJ2-5 TRBD1 TRBV25-1 -
TGCGCCAGCAGCCCTGGGGACGGAGTTAATCAGCCCCAGCATTTT CASSPGDGVNQPQHF TRBJ1-5 - TRBV5-1 -
TGTGCCACCGACCAGGGCGGCAAGGAGACCCAGTACTTC CATDQGGKETQYF TRBJ2-5 - TRBV5-8 many
TGTGCCAGCAGTGAAGGAGGGGCGACTAGCGGGAGGGTAAACATTCAGTACTTC CASSEGGATSGRVNIQYF TRBJ2-4 TRBD2 TRBV6-1 once
TGCGCCAGCAGCCAAGATCCCCTAAGATCACCTAGCGGGAGCTGGGAGACCCAGTACTTC CASSQDPLRSPSGSWETQYF TRBJ2-5 TRBD2 TRBV4-1 -
TGTGCCAGCAGTTTAGGTATGGGGGGAAGCAATCAGCCCCAGCATTTT CASSLGMGGSNQPQHF TRBJ1-5 - TRBV28 -
TGCAGCGCTAAAGCGTGGGGGGCCAACGTCCTGACTTTC CSAKAWGANVLTF TRBJ2-6 - TRBV29-1 few
TGCGCCAGCAGCTTCGGGAACTATGGCTACACCTTC CASSFGNYGYTF TRBJ1-2 - TRBV5-1 few
TGTGCCAGCAGATCCGGACAGATCTTATACGAGCAGTACTTC CASRSGQILYEQYF TRBJ2-7 - TRBV6-1 -
TGTGCCAGCAGCCAAGGTTTGGGAAACGAGCAGTTCTTC CASSQGLGNEQFF TRBJ2-1 - TRBV14 -
TGCGCCAGCAGCTTAGCGGTGACCGGGGAGCTGTTTTTT CASSLAVTGELFF TRBJ2-2 - TRBV5-1 -
TGTGCTAGCAGCTCCAGCGCCATTGGCACCGGGGAGCTGTTTTTT CASSSSAIGTGELFF TRBJ2-2 - TRBV7-7 -
TGTGCCATCAGTGCGGGCAGATCTGTCTACAAGCAGTACTTC CAISAGRSVYKQYF TRBJ2-7 - TRBV10-3 -
TGTGCCAGCAGAGCCGGGACCTCGAGCTCCTACAATGAGCAGTTCTTC CASRAGTSSSYNEQFF TRBJ2-1 - TRBV6-6 few
TGTGCCAACAGATTCCGTCCGGGATCGTTTCAGTTCTTC CANRFRPGSFQFF TRBJ2-1 - TRBV2 -
TGCGCCAGCAGCCACCGACAAGGACAGGGGATGTACAATGAGCAGTTCTTC CASSHRQGQGMYNEQFF TRBJ2-1 TRBD1 TRBV4-1 -
TGCAGCGTTGAAGATCTTCCCGGACAGGGGAAGTTCTTC CSVEDLPGQGKFF TRBJ2-1 TRBD1 TRBV29-1 few
TGTGCCAGCAGGGGGACAGGGGCGCCTAATGAAAAACTGTTTTTT CASRGTGAPNEKLFF TRBJ1-4 TRBD1 TRBV2 -
TGTGCCAGCAGCGCAGGACAGTGGGCCTACGAGCAGTACTTC CASSAGQWAYEQYF TRBJ2-7 - TRBV9 once
TGCAGCGTGGAACCTTCTGGGGGGAAACTGTTTTTT CSVEPSGGKLFF TRBJ1-4 - TRBV29-1 -
TGTGCCAGCGTCCGGGCGGGGACAGATACGCAGTATTTT CASVRAGTDTQYF TRBJ2-3 - TRBV27 few
TGTGCCAGCAGCTTATCCGGCCTTGGGACTGAAGCTTTCTTT CASSLSGLGTEAFF TRBJ1-1 - TRBV7-2 few
TGTGCCAGCAGTTACTTCTACAACACCGGGGAGCTGTTTTTT CASSYFYNTGELFF TRBJ2-2 - TRBV6-5 -
TGTGCCAGCACCCTCCGGGATACGCAGTATTTT CASTLRDTQYF TRBJ2-3 - TRBV28 -
TGTGCCAGCAGCCGTGAGCGGGAAAGTGATGAGCAGTTCTTC CASSRERESDEQFF TRBJ2-1 TRBD2 TRBV11-2 few
TGTGCCAGCAGCTTTGGGGGAGAATGGGGAGAGACCCAGTACTTC CASSFGGEWGETQYF TRBJ2-5 - TRBV7-2 -
TGTGCCAGCAGCAGGCTGGGACTAGCGGGAGGCGGTTTTGAAGAGACCCAGTACTTC CASSRLGLAGGGFEETQYF TRBJ2-5 TRBD2 TRBV9 -